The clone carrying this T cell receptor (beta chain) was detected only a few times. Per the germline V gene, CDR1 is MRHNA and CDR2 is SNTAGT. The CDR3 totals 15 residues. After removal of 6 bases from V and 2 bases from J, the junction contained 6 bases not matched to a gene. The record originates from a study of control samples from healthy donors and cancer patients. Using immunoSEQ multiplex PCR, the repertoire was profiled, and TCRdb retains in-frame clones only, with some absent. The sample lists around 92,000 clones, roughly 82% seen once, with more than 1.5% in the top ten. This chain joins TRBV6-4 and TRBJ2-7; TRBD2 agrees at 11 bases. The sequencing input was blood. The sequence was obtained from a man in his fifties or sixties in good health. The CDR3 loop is CASRPLAGGPYEQYF. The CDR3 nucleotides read TGTGCCAGCAGACCCCTAGCGGGAGGCCCCTACGAGCAGTACTTC.